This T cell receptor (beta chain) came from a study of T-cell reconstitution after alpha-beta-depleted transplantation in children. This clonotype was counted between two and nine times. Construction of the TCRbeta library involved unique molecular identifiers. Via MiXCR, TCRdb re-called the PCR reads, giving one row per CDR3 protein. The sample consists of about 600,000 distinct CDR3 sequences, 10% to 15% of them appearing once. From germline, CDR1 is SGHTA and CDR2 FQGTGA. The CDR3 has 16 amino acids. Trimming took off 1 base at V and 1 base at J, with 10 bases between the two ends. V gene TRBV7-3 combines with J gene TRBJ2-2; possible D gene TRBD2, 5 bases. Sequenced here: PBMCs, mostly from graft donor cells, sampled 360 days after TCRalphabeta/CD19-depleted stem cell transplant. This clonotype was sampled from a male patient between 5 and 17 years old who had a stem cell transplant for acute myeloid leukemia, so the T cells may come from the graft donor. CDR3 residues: CASSLIFSVNTGELFF. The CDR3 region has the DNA TGTGCCAGCAGCTTAATCTTTAGCGTGAACACCGGGGAGCTGTTTTTT.